This T cell receptor (beta chain) was sequenced in a study of shared clonotypes between healthy human individuals. The data were produced by immunoSEQ multiplex PCR, yet TCRdb's version contains in-frame clones alone and is incomplete. The profile shows 2,500,000 or so clones, about 90% of them singletons. This CDR3 region has 12 residues. Germline V CDR1 and CDR2: SGHTA, FQGNSA. Trimming took off 4 bases at V and 3 bases at J, with 4 bases between the two ends. The clonotype was recovered from a man aged 18 to 29 in good health. Some clones in this sample may be carry-over from other donors' samples. The sample taken for sequencing was naive CD4+ T cells from PBMCs. Subset reported: CD45RA+ positively selected. The chain carries TRBV7-2 and TRBJ1-5; the D is unclear. The CDR3 nucleotides read TGTGCCAGCAGCTACGCCAATCAGCCCCAGCATTTT. Encoded protein: CASSYANQPQHF.